This entry concerns a single TCR beta chain. The record originates from a study of PD-1 blockade in classical Hodgkin lymphoma. The protocol was immunoSEQ multiplex PCR, while the TCRdb copy is restricted to in-frame clones and leaves out a portion. The table records 15,000 or so clones, roughly 89% of them present only once. The time point was: cycle 4 day 1 (C4D1), after about 6 weeks of nivolumab. Every single patient, without exception, relapsed after autologous stem cell transplantation, and brentuximab vedotin exposure varied. Isolation of CD8+ T cells from thawed PBMCs used magnetic negative selection. The receptor was isolated from a human donor with classical Hodgkin lymphoma. Sequencing was performed on CD8+ T cells from blood, taken before the fourth cycle of nivolumab.

The CDR3 nucleotides read TGTGCCAGCAGTTCCGGGCTAGCGGGGGGGCGGAATGAGCAGTTCTTC. Encoded protein: CASSSGLAGGRNEQFF. The rearrangement uses TRBV28 and TRBJ2-1, with 12 bases lining up with TRBD2. This CDR3 is 16 amino acids long. Trimming took 4 bases from V and 7 from J; bases not matched to a gene: 8. CDR1 is MDHEN and CDR2 is SYDVKM in the germline V gene.